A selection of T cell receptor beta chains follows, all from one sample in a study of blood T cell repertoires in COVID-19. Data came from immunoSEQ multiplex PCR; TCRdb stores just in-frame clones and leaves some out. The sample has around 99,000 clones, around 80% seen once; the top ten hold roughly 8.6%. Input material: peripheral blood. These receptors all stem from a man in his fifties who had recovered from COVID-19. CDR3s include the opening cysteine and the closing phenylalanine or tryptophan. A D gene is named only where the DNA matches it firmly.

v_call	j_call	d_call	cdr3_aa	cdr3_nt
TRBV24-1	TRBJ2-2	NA	CATSDYGGGNTGELFF	TGTGCCACCAGTGATTATGGGGGAGGGAACACCGGGGAGCTGTTTTTT
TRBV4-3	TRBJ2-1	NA	CASSQDFAAGNEQFF	TGCGCCAGCAGCCAAGATTTTGCAGCGGGTAATGAGCAGTTCTTC
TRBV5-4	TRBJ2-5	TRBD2	CASSAQVGGSETQYF	TGTGCCAGCAGCGCCCAGGTGGGGGGGTCGGAGACCCAGTACTTC
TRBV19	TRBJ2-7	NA	CASSIPGTGFYEQYF	TGTGCCAGTAGTATCCCCGGGACTGGTTTTTACGAGCAGTACTTC
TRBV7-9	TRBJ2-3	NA	CASSRLPGLFTDTQYF	TGTGCCAGCAGCCGACTCCCGGGACTCTTCACAGATACGCAGTATTTT
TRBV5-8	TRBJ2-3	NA	CASSSPGGTDTQYF	TGTGCCAGCAGCTCCCCGGGGGGCACAGATACGCAGTATTTT
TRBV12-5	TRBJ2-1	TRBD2	CASGRGLAGTGEQFF	TGTGCTAGTGGTCGGGGACTAGCGGGAACGGGTGAGCAGTTCTTC
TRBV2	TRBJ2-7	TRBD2	CASSPGLAGSYEQYF	TGTGCCAGCAGTCCAGGACTAGCGGGTTCCTACGAGCAGTACTTC
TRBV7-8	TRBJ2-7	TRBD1	CASSRDRAEQYF	TGTGCCAGCAGCCGAGACAGGGCCGAGCAGTACTTC
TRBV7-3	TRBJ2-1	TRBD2	CASSRSGGDEQFF	TGTGCCAGCAGCCGTAGCGGGGGGGATGAGCAGTTCTTC
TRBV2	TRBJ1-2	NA	CASSEMNRNYGYTF	TGTGCCAGCAGTGAAATGAACAGAAACTATGGCTACACCTTC